The sequence of this TCR beta chain was determined in a study of cytomegalovirus exposure and HLA in healthy donors. This CDR3 spans 13 amino acids. The V end was cut by 8 bases, the J end by 10 bases, with 18 bases between. The germline CDR1 and CDR2 sequences are SNHLY and FYNNEI. Study-level results: In a later analysis, compared with equally common non-associated chains, HLA-associated beta chains were more expanded. Among CMV-associated TCR beta chains, most appeared HLA-restricted in a later analysis.

PCR involved 60 Vbeta and 13 Jbeta primers. TCRdb keeps only in-frame clones here, not all; method: immunoSEQ multiplex PCR. This sample has 85,000 to 130,000 clones, with about 79% found just once. In regard to this clone: Antigen specificity is unknown.

V gene TRBV2 combines with J gene TRBJ1-5; tentatively, D is TRBD1 (6 bases). The receptor comes from a female donor in good health and CMV-seropositive. Sequences were obtained from PBMCs. The CDR3 sequence: CASQNVIQGPQHF. In DNA form, the CDR3 reads TGTGCCAGCCAAAATGTAATACAGGGACCCCAGCATTTT.